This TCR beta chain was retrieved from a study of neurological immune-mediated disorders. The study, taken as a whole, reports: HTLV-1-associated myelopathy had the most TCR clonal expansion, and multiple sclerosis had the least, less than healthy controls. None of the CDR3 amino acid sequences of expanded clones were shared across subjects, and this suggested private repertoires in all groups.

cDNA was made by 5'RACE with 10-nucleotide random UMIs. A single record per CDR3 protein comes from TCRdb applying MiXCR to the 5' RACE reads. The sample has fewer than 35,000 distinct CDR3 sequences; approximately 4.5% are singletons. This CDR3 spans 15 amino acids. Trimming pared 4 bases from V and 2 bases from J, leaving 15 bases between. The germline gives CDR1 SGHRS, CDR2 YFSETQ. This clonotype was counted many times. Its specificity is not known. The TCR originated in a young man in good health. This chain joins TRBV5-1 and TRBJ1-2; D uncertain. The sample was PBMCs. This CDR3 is CASSIHGEENYGYTF. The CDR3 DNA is TGCGCCAGCAGCATACACGGGGAGGAGAACTATGGCTACACCTTC.